This section outlines one TCR beta chain sequence together with its context. The V and J ends lost 5 bases and 5 bases respectively, with 12 bases between them. Per germline, CDR1 ENHRY and CDR2 SYGVKD. This CDR3 is 13 amino acids long. This sample is part of a study of shared clonotypes between healthy human individuals. Background on the study: The donor pool was made up of a couple of women and three men aged 18 to 49.

The table came from immunoSEQ multiplex PCR; TCRdb's copy has only in-frame clones and leaves some out. The sample lists about 2 million clones, 95% occurring once. This receptor was obtained from a young man in good health. Sequencing input: naive CD4+ T cells sorted from blood. The subset was: CD45RA+ positively selected. The J gene is TRBJ2-5, the V gene TRBV10-3; D possibly corresponds to TRBD1 (6 bases). The CDR3 nucleotides are TGTGCCATCAGTTCTAGACAGGAGGAGACCCAGTACTTC. Amino acids: CAISSRQEETQYF.